This TCR beta chain was captured in a study of radiotherapy plus CTLA-4 blockade in lung cancer. Overall study: Objective responses emerged in around 18% of patients, and 30% to 40% attained disease control.

This clone came up once. Its antigen is unidentified. The study gave focal radiation plus ipilimumab CTLA-4 blockade to patients with chemo-refractory metastatic non-small-cell lung cancer. Data came from immunoSEQ multiplex PCR; TCRdb stores just in-frame clones and leaves some out. The data contain more than 40,000 clones, roughly three quarters of them singletons. Study-level findings and limits: Expansion in blood of tumor-derived TCR clones was seen after radiotherapy plus ipilimumab.

This clonotype was obtained from a human donor with non-small cell lung cancer who had stable disease on radiotherapy plus ipilimumab. This sample comprised peripheral blood, obtained from a patient treated with radiotherapy plus ipilimumab.

DNA for the CDR3: TGTGCCACCAGCAGAGATCCGAAGTCAGGAGCTTTCTTT. Translation: CATSRDPKSGAFF. The chain recombines TRBV15 with TRBJ1-1; D unresolved. Trimming left V 0 bases short and J 10 bases short, with 12 bases between. CDR3 size: 13 residues. The germline V gene has CDR1 LNHNV and CDR2 YYDKDF (reference sequence).